The clone carrying this T cell receptor beta chain was counted a few times. Antigen unknown. The protocol was immunoSEQ multiplex PCR, while the TCRdb copy is restricted to in-frame clones and leaves out a portion. The sample carries approximately 30,000 clones, roughly 63% recorded once. This entry is derived from a study of vaccination effects on CD4 cells after COVID-19. Whole-study results and caveats: After vaccination of healthy people, only 1 of 255 vaccine-induced clones cross-reacted with common cold coronaviruses.

Antigen-specific CD4+ T cells expanded by the ViraFEST assay with viral peptide pools were then sequenced. Cultured cells yielded isolated CD4+ T cells after around 9 days. Culturing of 1.5 million to 2.5 million PBMC per well took place with approximately 10 IU/ml IL-2 and 10 ug/ml peptides. In the cultures, half the medium was exchanged for IL-2 medium on days 3 and 7. This receptor was obtained from a human donor who received a COVID-19 vaccine. The sequences come from CD4+ T cells from PBMCs cultured with HCoV-229E spike peptides, collected before COVID-19 vaccination.

CDR3 coding DNA: TGTGCCAGCAGCACAGGCTCGCTCTATGGCTACACCTTC. Residues: CASSTGSLYGYTF. V and J are TRBV9 and TRBJ1-2; possible D gene TRBD1, 5 bases. The germline gives CDR1 SGDLS, CDR2 YYNGEE. The V and J ends lost 4 bases and 4 bases respectively, with 11 bases between them. This CDR3 region has 13 residues.